The 9 T cell receptor beta chains below were found in one sample sequenced in a study of post-analysis software for immune sequencing data. Study observations and caveats: Five or six TRBV segments, TRBV5-6, TRBV5-1 and TRBV20-1 among them, were found more frequent in patients than controls.

The antigens of these receptors remain unknown. Unique-molecular-identifier-tagged TCR beta cDNA libraries were used. TCRdb reanalysed the PCR reads using MiXCR and keeps one entry per CDR3 protein. The data show fewer than 850,000 distinct CDR3 sequences, roughly 29% seen once. Sequencing was performed on blood. The receptors originated from a girl between 10 and 17 years old with multiple sclerosis.

This clonotype has only a few counts. The chain combines TRBV7-2 with TRBJ2-7; TRBD2 matches at 9 bases. V dropped 3 bases and J dropped 4; count of bases not matched to a gene: 4. CDR3 length: 14 residues. Germline values: CDR1 SGHTA, CDR2 FQGNSA. CDR3 nucleotide sequence: TGTGCCAGCAGCTTTACTAGCGGGCCATACGAGCAGTACTTC. Translated, it gives CASSFTSGPYEQYF.

The table lists this clonotype with a count of one. The chain has TRBV20-1 and TRBJ2-4; 7 nucleotides agree with TRBD1. The CDR3 runs to 14 residues. J was trimmed by 6 bases and V by 6 bases; bases with no gene match: 11. From germline, CDR1 is DFQATT and CDR2 SNEGSKA (reference sequence). The CDR3 nucleotides read TGCAGTGCGAGGAGGACAGGAGATTTAAACATTCAGTACTTC. Protein: CSARRTGDLNIQYF.

The V call is TRBV28, the J call TRBJ2-3; 11 positions agree with TRBD2. Trimming took 3 bases from V and 6 from J; bases not matched to a gene: 8. Germline V gives CDR1 MDHEN, CDR2 SYDVKM. The CDR3 is 16 amino acids. The CDR3 DNA sequence: TGTGCCAGCAGTTTCAGCCTAGCGGGGGGCGGGGATACGCAGTATTTT. It codes for CASSFSLAGGGDTQYF.

This clonotype was counted between two and nine times. The rearrangement joins TRBV6-5 to TRBJ1-2, with a tentative D call TRBD1 (5 bases). Trimming removed 0 bases at V and 7 bases at J, with 15 bases between. The germline V gene has CDR1 MNHEY and CDR2 SVGAGI. The length of the CDR3 is 15 residues. The CDR3 DNA reads TGTGCCAGCAGTTACTCGAAAGCAGGGAGTCGTGGCTACACCTTC. It encodes CASSYSKAGSRGYTF.

The sample holds a few counts of this clonotype. The chain has TRBV4-1 and TRBJ1-3; D may be TRBD1 (5 bases). There are 17 residues in the CDR3. The germline V gene encodes CDR1 MGHRA and CDR2 YSYEKL. V was clipped by 4 bases and J by 0 bases, with 16 bases between them. CDR3 loop: CASSLLRGVSSGNTIYF. DNA for the CDR3: TGCGCCAGCAGCCTTTTGCGAGGGGTGAGCTCTGGAAACACCATATATTTT.

This clonotype was seen a few times. The chain is built from TRBV5-1 and TRBJ2-1; the D gene is possibly TRBD1 (5 bases). The V gene's germline CDR1 is SGHRS and CDR2 YFSETQ. With 4 bases removed from V and 7 bases from J, the gap between germline ends came to 18 bases. The CDR3 sequence is 15 residues long. The CDR3 DNA reads TGCGCCAGCAGCCTAACCATCCAGGGTTGGAATGAGCAGTTCTTC. Protein sequence: CASSLTIQGWNEQFF.

This clonotype was recorded at least ten times. The rearrangement links TRBV20-1 to TRBJ2-4; 9 nucleotides agree with TRBD1. This CDR3 comprises 19 residues. Germline V gene sequence: CDR1 DFQATT, CDR2 SNEGSKA (reference sequence). The junction had 18 bases not matched to a gene; V was cut back by 4 bases and J by 2 bases. The CDR3 DNA sequence: TGCAGTGCTATTGACCGGGACAGGGTACTTCGCGGGCCCAAAAACATTCAGTACTTC. Amino acid sequence: CSAIDRDRVLRGPKNIQYF.

This sequence joins TRBV20-1 and TRBJ1-1, with D possibly TRBD1 on 5 matching bases. Per germline, CDR1 DFQATT and CDR2 SNEGSKA (reference sequence). The CDR3 is 12 amino acids. V dropped 5 bases and J dropped 5 bases, with 12 bases sitting between them. The CDR3 region is CSAQIRETEAFF. Written as DNA, the CDR3 is TGCAGTGCTCAGATCAGGGAGACTGAAGCTTTCTTT.

The table lists this clonotype with a few counts. This rearrangement joins TRBV24-1 to TRBJ1-2; D gene uncertain. The CDR3 is 11 amino acids. Trimming pared 2 bases from V and 8 bases from J, leaving 5 bases between. Germline V gives CDR1 KGHDR, CDR2 SFDVKD. CDR3 nucleotides: TGTGCCACCAGTGATTATGTGGGCTACACCTTC. Translating gives CATSDYVGYTF.